Presented here are 27 T cell receptor beta chains from one specimen sequenced in a study of blood T cell repertoires in COVID-19. TCRdb's table, derived via immunoSEQ multiplex PCR, lists solely in-frame clones and lacks some. In the table there are more than 250,000 clones, 80% to 90% of which are singletons. The source material was peripheral blood. The source is a woman in her 50s with COVID-19, enrolled during active disease.

This clone showed up just a few times. This sequence joins TRBV7-9 and TRBJ2-6, with D perhaps matching TRBD1 (6 bases). Trimming pared 5 bases from V and 1 base from J, leaving 18 bases between. Germline V gene sequence: CDR1 SEHNR, CDR2 FQNEAQ (reference sequence). The CDR3 length is 18 residues. CDR3 region: CASSPTGLVPSGANVLTF. As DNA, the CDR3 is TGTGCCAGCAGCCCAACAGGGTTGGTACCTTCTGGGGCCAACGTCCTGACTTTC.

The V gene is TRBV29-1, the J gene TRBJ1-4; 8 nucleotides align to TRBD1. The CDR3 is 15 residues long. Germline trimming cut 3 bases from V and 4 bases from J; bases unmatched to any gene: 7. Looked up from germline, CDR1 is SQVTM and CDR2 is ANQGSEA. The CDR3: CSVEPSGQGNEKLFF. The CDR3 DNA sequence: TGCAGCGTTGAGCCCTCCGGACAGGGTAATGAAAAACTGTTTTTT.

The chain recombines TRBV10-3 with TRBJ1-1, with D maybe TRBD1 (5 bases). Germline CDR1 is ENHRY and CDR2 is SYGVKD. This CDR3 region has 12 residues. Trimming shortened V by 6 bases and J by 3 bases, and 8 bases separated the two germline ends. The CDR3 loop reads CAIRIGDTEAFF. As DNA, the CDR3 is TGTGCCATCAGGATAGGGGACACTGAAGCTTTCTTT.

This CDR3 is CASSLNPAGGTDTQYF. CDR3 sequence (DNA): TGTGCCAGCAGCTTAAACCCAGCGGGAGGCACAGATACGCAGTATTTT. This rearrangement joins TRBV7-3 to TRBJ2-3; 8 nucleotides align to TRBD2. The CDR3 has 16 residues. Germline lookup yields CDR1 SGHTA and CDR2 FQGTGA. Unmatched junction bases numbered 4, after V lost 1 base and J lost 1 base.

The rearrangement links TRBV20-1 to TRBJ2-7; D ambiguous. The CDR3 sequence is 11 residues long. Trimming pared 6 bases from V and 6 bases from J, leaving 12 bases between. The germline CDR1 and CDR2 sequences are DFQATT and SNEGSKA (reference sequence). The chain's CDR3 is CSAPTLGEQYF. CDR3 nucleotide sequence: TGCAGTGCGCCTACCCTAGGCGAGCAGTACTTC.

The chain recombines TRBV5-4 with TRBJ2-1; 9 bases align to TRBD1. This CDR3 spans 13 amino acids. J lost 7 bases, V lost 2 bases, and 1 base had no gene match. The germline CDR1 and CDR2 sequences are SGHNT and YYREEE (reference sequence). The CDR3 DNA sequence: TGTGCCAGCAGCTTACAGGGGGCGAATGAGCAGTTCTTC. It translates to CASSLQGANEQFF.

The chain employs TRBV2 and TRBJ2-2; 12 bases line up with TRBD2. This CDR3 has 16 amino acids. CDR1 and CDR2 from the germline V gene are SNHLY and FYNNEI. J lost 2 bases, V lost 7 bases, and 5 bases had no gene match. For the CDR3, the DNA is TGTGCCAGCACGACTAGCGGGAGAGTCAACACCGGGGAGCTGTTTTTT. Amino acids: CASTTSGRVNTGELFF.

This clone appeared once. The gene calls are TRBV4-1 and TRBJ1-2, with D hard to call. CDR3 length: 11 residues. Trimming pared 2 bases from V and 8 bases from J, leaving 6 bases between. The V gene's germline CDR1 is MGHRA and CDR2 YSYEKL. CDR3 DNA sequence: TGCGCCAGCAGCCAAAACTCGGGCTACACCTTC. It codes for CASSQNSGYTF.

The chain has TRBV4-2 and TRBJ1-3, with a possible D match to TRBD1 (6 bases). V lost 1 base and J lost 0, with 16 bases in between. CDR3 length: 18 residues. The germline V gene has CDR1 LGHNA and CDR2 YNFKEQ. The CDR3 region has the DNA TGTGCCAGCAGCCAAGTGCCTACGACAGGAATCTCTGGAAACACCATATATTTT. Translation: CASSQVPTTGISGNTIYF.

The CDR3 DNA sequence: TGTGCCTGGAGTGTGGCGGGAGGAGGGGCCAATGAGCAGTTCTTC. It encodes CAWSVAGGGANEQFF. The rearrangement joins TRBV30 to TRBJ2-1; 8 nucleotides align to TRBD2. This CDR3 has 15 amino acids. Germline assignment: CDR1 GTSNPN and CDR2 SVGIG (reference sequence). With V trimmed by 0 bases and J by 6 bases, 7 bases remained unmatched.

CDR3 nucleotide sequence: TGTGCCAGCAGTTTAAGGTTCCCGGAGGACCAGCCCCAGCATTTT. This translates into CASSLRFPEDQPQHF. The chain uses TRBV27 and TRBJ1-5; D gene unclear. Trimming took 2 bases from V and 7 from J, leaving 15 bases between them. CDR1 MNHEY and CDR2 SMNVEV come from the germline V gene (reference sequence). CDR3 length equals 15 residues.

The CDR3 DNA reads as TGTGCCAGCAGCCCATACCGGAGTGAAGCTTTCTTT. This codes for CASSPYRSEAFF. This chain joins TRBV11-2 and TRBJ1-1, with D uncertain. V was trimmed by 5 bases and J by 7 bases, leaving 11 bases between them. Germline values: CDR1 SGHAT, CDR2 FQNNGV. CDR3 length: 12 amino acids.

The chain's CDR3 is CASSRAAGGADTQYF. Written as DNA, the CDR3 is TGTGCCAGCAGCCGAGCAGCGGGAGGGGCAGATACGCAGTATTTT. The chain has TRBV7-6 and TRBJ2-3; TRBD2 aligns across 10 bases. The CDR3 is 15 amino acids. V was clipped by 5 bases and J by 4 bases; unmatched bases: 6. Looked up from germline, CDR1 is SGHVS and CDR2 is FNYEAQ. Using reference TRBV7-6 and TRBJ2-3 for the parts outside the CDR3, the full variable domain is GAGVSQSPRYKVTKRGQDVALRCDPISGHVSLYWYRQALGQGPEFLTYFNYEAQQDKSGLPNDRFSAERPEGSISTLTIQRTEQRDSAMYRCASSRAAGGADTQYFGPGTRLTVL.

The rearrangement joins TRBV11-2 to TRBJ2-4, with a weak D call TRBD1 (6 bases). Germline assignment: CDR1 SGHAT and CDR2 FQNNGV. The V end was cut by 0 bases, the J end by 5 bases, with 23 bases between. The CDR3 has 19 amino acids. The CDR3 DNA is TGTGCCAGCAGCTTAGATCAGCCAGGGGTAGTAGGTATCGAAAACATTCAGTACTTC. Protein sequence: CASSLDQPGVVGIENIQYF. Drawing the rest from reference TRBV11-2 and TRBJ2-4, the complete variable domain is EAGVAQSPRYKIIEKRQSVAFWCNPISGHATLYWYQQILGQGPKLLIQFQNNGVVDDSQLPKDRFSAERLKGVDSTLKIQPAKLEDSAVYLCASSLDQPGVVGIENIQYFGAGTRLSVL.

The chain combines TRBV19 with TRBJ1-2, with D possibly TRBD1 on 6 matching bases. V lost 9 bases, J lost 4 bases, and 18 bases lay in between. Germline assignment: CDR1 LNHDA and CDR2 SQIVND (reference sequence). CDR3 size: 14 residues. CDR3 coding DNA: TGTGCCAGCAAACGGGACACGAGGGTCTATGGCTACACCTTC. It is translated as CASKRDTRVYGYTF. The full variable domain, its missing parts supplied by reference TRBV19 and TRBJ1-2, is DGGITQSPKYLFRKEGQNVTLSCEQNLNHDAMYWYRQDPGQGLRLIYYSQIVNDFQKGDIAEGYSVSREKKESFPLTVTSAQKNPTAFYLCASKRDTRVYGYTFGSGTRLTVV.

The chain recombines TRBV28 with TRBJ1-5; D call uncertain. Germline V CDR1 and CDR2: MDHEN, SYDVKM. Trimming left V 4 bases short and J 0 bases short, with 10 bases between. This CDR3 has 15 residues. The CDR3 nucleotides read TGTGCCAGCAGTTCTACCTCCCATAGCAATCAGCCCCAGCATTTT. Its protein product is CASSSTSHSNQPQHF.

The chain links TRBV29-1 to TRBJ2-2; 9 positions agree with TRBD1. This CDR3 is 16 amino acids long. V lost 6 bases, J lost 2 bases, and 10 bases stayed unmatched. Germline V gene lookup returns CDR1 SQVTM and CDR2 ANQGSEA. CDR3 DNA sequence: TGCAGCGTATGGGGGGACAGGGAGACTAACACCGGGGAGCTGTTTTTT. Translation gives CSVWGDRETNTGELFF.

This clone was counted a single time. The rearrangement links TRBV4-2 to TRBJ2-2; D may be TRBD2 (6 bases). Trimming stripped 1 base from V and 5 bases from J, with 14 bases between. The CDR3 consists of 16 residues. Germline V gene sequence: CDR1 LGHNA, CDR2 YNFKEQ. The CDR3 loop is CASSQGQGGWTGELFF. CDR3 coding DNA: TGTGCCAGCAGCCAAGGACAAGGAGGGTGGACCGGGGAGCTGTTTTTT.

This clone was recorded a few times. V gene TRBV14 combines with J gene TRBJ2-1, with a tentative D call TRBD2 (6 bases). From germline, CDR1 is SGHDN and CDR2 FVKESK. The V end lost 5 bases, the J end lost 1 base, and 15 bases lay between the germline ends. The CDR3 spans 16 residues. CDR3 loop: CASSSSWRGSYNEQFF. In DNA, the CDR3 is TGTGCCAGCAGCTCCTCATGGAGGGGATCCTACAATGAGCAGTTCTTC.

The chain joins TRBV18 to TRBJ1-1, with 9 bases that match TRBD1. Germline values: CDR1 KGHSH, CDR2 LQKENI. V lost 5 bases to trimming and J lost 3 bases; unmatched junction nucleotides: 7. This CDR3 spans 15 amino acids. Here the CDR3 DNA reads TGTGCCAGCTCAAAATCCGGGACAGGGTACACTGAAGCTTTCTTT. Residues: CASSKSGTGYTEAFF.

This rearrangement joins TRBV24-1 to TRBJ2-3; TRBD1 matches at 7 bases. V was clipped by 7 bases and J by 1 base; unmatched bases: 7. This CDR3 has 15 residues. CDR1 is KGHDR, CDR2 SFDVKD, per germline. This chain's CDR3 is CATSPNRGGTDTQYF. The CDR3 DNA reads TGTGCCACCAGCCCCAACAGGGGAGGCACAGATACGCAGTATTTT.

About this clone: Other DNA sequences in this sample translate to the same CDR3. The V and J genes are TRBV11-1 and TRBJ2-1; 10 nucleotides match TRBD2. The CDR3 extends over 15 amino acids. Trimming at V came to 1 base and at J to 4 bases, leaving 1 base not matched to a gene. Looked up from germline, CDR1 is SGHAT and CDR2 is FQDESV (reference sequence). The DNA of the CDR3 is TGTGCCAGCAGCTTAGGACTAGCGGGTTACAATGAGCAGTTCTTC. It specifies CASSLGLAGYNEQFF.

The V gene is TRBV5-1, the J gene TRBJ1-5, with D possibly matching TRBD1 (6 bases). Germline V CDR1 and CDR2: SGHRS, YFSETQ. The CDR3 is made up of 16 amino acids. V lost 1 base and J lost 0, with 11 bases in between. The CDR3 sequence: CASSLPQGYSNQPQHF. In DNA, the CDR3 is TGCGCCAGCAGCTTGCCCCAGGGGTATAGCAATCAGCCCCAGCATTTT.

The genes are TRBV18 and TRBJ2-3; 11 bases line up with TRBD2. The CDR3 contains 16 residues. The V and J ends lost 1 base and 1 base, in that order; junction bases with no gene match: 1. Germline CDR1 is KGHSH and CDR2 is LQKENI. CDR3 sequence reads: CASSPQLAGGTDTQYF. In nucleotides, the CDR3 is TGTGCCAGCTCACCACAACTAGCGGGAGGCACAGATACGCAGTATTTT.

The chain couples TRBV24-1 to TRBJ2-1; TRBD2 is a possible D gene (6 bases). With 5 bases removed from V and 9 bases from J, the gap between germline ends came to 13 bases. The CDR3 covers 13 residues. Per the germline V gene, CDR1 is KGHDR and CDR2 is SFDVKD. The CDR3 is CATSVEGRLEQFF. CDR3 coding DNA: TGTGCCACCAGTGTGGAGGGTAGGCTTGAGCAGTTCTTC.

The chain uses TRBV27 and TRBJ1-3; 7 positions match TRBD1. V was clipped by 11 bases and J by 0 bases; unmatched bases: 7. The CDR3 consists of 14 residues. The V gene's germline CDR1 is MNHEY and CDR2 SMNVEV (reference sequence). The CDR3 loop reads CAGIQGSSGNTIYF. The CDR3 nucleotides are TGTGCCGGGATACAGGGGAGCTCTGGAAACACCATATATTTT.

V and J are TRBV12-3 or TRBV12-4 and TRBJ2-5, with D unclear. The CDR3 sequence is 9 residues long. Between the trimmed V and J ends, which lost 9 bases and 5 bases, there was a span of 4 bases. The CDR3 DNA reads as TGTGCCAGTGGCGAGACCCAGTACTTC. This encodes CASGETQYF.